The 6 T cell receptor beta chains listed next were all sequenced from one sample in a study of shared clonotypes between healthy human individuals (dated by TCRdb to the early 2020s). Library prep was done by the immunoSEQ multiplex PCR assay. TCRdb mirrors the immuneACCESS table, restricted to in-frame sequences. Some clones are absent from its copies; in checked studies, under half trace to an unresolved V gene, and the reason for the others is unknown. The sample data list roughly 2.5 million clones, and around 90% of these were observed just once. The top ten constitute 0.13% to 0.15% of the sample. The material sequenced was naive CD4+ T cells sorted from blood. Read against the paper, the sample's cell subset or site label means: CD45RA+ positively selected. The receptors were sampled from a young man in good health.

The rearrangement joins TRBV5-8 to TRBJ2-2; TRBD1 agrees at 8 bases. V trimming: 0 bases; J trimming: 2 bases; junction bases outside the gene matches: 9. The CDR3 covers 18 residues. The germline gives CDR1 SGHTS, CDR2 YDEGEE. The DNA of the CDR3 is TGTGCCAGCAGCTTGGGACCAGGGACAGGAGCAAACACCGGGGAGCTGTTTTTT. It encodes CASSLGPGTGANTGELFF.

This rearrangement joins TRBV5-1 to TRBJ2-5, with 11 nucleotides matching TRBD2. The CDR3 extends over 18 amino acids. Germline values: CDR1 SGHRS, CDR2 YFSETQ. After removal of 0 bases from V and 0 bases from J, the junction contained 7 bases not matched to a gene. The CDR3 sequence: CASSLVASGGPYQETQYF. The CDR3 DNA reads TGCGCCAGCAGCTTGGTGGCTAGCGGGGGGCCTTACCAAGAGACCCAGTACTTC. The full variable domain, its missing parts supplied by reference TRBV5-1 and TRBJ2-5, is KAGVTQTPRYLIKTRGQQVTLSCSPISGHRSVSWYQQTPGQGLQFLFEYFSETQRNKGNFPGRFSGRQFSNSRSEMNVSTLELGDSALYLCASSLVASGGPYQETQYFGPGTRLLVL.

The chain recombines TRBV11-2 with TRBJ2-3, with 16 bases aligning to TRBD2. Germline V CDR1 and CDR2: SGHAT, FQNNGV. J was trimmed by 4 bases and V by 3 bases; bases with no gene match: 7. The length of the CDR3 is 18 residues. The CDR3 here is CASSLGLAGGIGADTQYF. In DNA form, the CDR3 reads TGTGCCAGCAGCTTGGGACTAGCGGGAGGGATTGGGGCAGATACGCAGTATTTT. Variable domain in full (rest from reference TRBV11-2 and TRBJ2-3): EAGVAQSPRYKIIEKRQSVAFWCNPISGHATLYWYQQILGQGPKLLIQFQNNGVVDDSQLPKDRFSAERLKGVDSTLKIQPAKLEDSAVYLCASSLGLAGGIGADTQYFGPGTRLTVL.

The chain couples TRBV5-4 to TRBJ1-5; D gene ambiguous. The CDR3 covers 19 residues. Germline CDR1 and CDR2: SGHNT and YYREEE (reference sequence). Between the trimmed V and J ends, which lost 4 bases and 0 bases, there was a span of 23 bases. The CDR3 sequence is CASSVRWPGIAYSNQPQHF. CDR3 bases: TGTGCCAGCAGCGTTCGATGGCCGGGTATCGCGTATAGCAATCAGCCCCAGCATTTT.

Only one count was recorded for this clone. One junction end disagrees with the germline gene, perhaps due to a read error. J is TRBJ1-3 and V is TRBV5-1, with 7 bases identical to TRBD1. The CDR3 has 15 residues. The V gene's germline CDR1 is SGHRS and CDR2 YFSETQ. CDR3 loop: CASSLRRGHGDTIYF. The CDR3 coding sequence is TGCGCCAGCAGCCTCAGGAGGGGGCATGGAGACACCATATATTTT.

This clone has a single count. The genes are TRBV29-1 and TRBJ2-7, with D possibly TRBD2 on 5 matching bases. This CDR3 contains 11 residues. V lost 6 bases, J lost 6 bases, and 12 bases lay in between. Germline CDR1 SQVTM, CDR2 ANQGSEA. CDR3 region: CSVNRGIEQYF. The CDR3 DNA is TGCAGCGTCAACCGAGGGATCGAGCAGTACTTC.